The 29 T cell receptor beta chains in this list originate from one sample, sequenced in a study of OX40 agonist ivuxolimab in advanced cancers. Assay used: immunoSEQ multiplex PCR; TCRdb lists only in-frame clones, some missing. The sample records about 84,000 clones, approximately 95% being singletons. Specimen: CD4+ or CD8+ T cells sorted from blood, collected in a trial of the OX40 agonist ivuxolimab. Receptor source: an adult with an advanced solid tumor such as melanoma, head and neck, liver or kidney cancer.

The rearrangement joins TRBV19 to TRBJ1-1; D not resolved. V shed 7 bases and J shed 6 bases, with 15 bases lying between them. Germline CDR1 reads LNHDA; CDR2 reads SQIVND (reference sequence). The CDR3 extends over 13 amino acids. The CDR3 spells CASMGRADAEAFF. Written as DNA, the CDR3 is TGTGCCAGTATGGGGAGGGCAGATGCTGAAGCTTTCTTT.

The rearrangement links TRBV11-2 to TRBJ2-3, with unresolved D. The CDR3 is 13 amino acids. Trimming removed 2 bases from V and 3 bases from J, with 6 bases in between. Germline CDR1 SGHAT, CDR2 FQNNGV. The CDR3 protein is CASSLLFTDTQYF. The CDR3 DNA follows: TGTGCCAGCAGCTTACTTTTTACAGATACGCAGTATTTT.

The rearrangement links TRBV27 to TRBJ2-1, with 10 nucleotides matching TRBD2. CDR3 length equals 17 residues. The V segment lost 4 bases and the J segment 7 bases; nucleotides outside the gene matches: 13. The V gene's germline CDR1 is MNHEY and CDR2 SMNVEV (reference sequence). CDR3 sequence (DNA): TGTGCCAGCAGTTCCGGGACTAGCGTCCCGCGGAAGAATGAGCAGTTCTTC. As protein: CASSSGTSVPRKNEQFF.

This chain joins TRBV6-5 and TRBJ1-2; 7 positions match TRBD1. Losses at the gene ends were 6 bases for V and 8 bases for J; bases not matched to a gene: 15. CDR3 length equals 15 residues. Germline V gene sequence: CDR1 MNHEY, CDR2 SVGAGI. CDR3 DNA sequence: TGTGCCAGCAGCCCCTCAACCGGGACAGATTACGGCTACACCTTC. It codes for CASSPSTGTDYGYTF.

The V call is TRBV15, the J call TRBJ2-6; no clear D gene. V lost 2 bases and J lost 1, with 3 bases in between. CDR3 length equals 14 residues. Germline CDR1 is LNHNV and CDR2 is YYDKDF (reference sequence). In DNA form, the CDR3 reads TGTGCCACCAGCAGACAGTCTGGGGCCAACGTCCTGACTTTC. Translating it yields CATSRQSGANVLTF.

Concerning this clone itself: Its ends do not fully match the called genes, so a read error is possible. The chain is built from TRBV29-1 and TRBJ2-7; a possible D gene is TRBD1 (5 bases). Germline loops: CDR1 SQVTM, CDR2 ANQGSEA. There are 12 residues in the CDR3. This CDR3 reads CSVEDRSVEQYF. CDR3 nucleotides: TGCAGCGTGGAAGACAGATCGGTCGAGCAGTACTTC.

V is TRBV6-5 and J is TRBJ1-1, with D tentatively TRBD1 (6 bases). The CDR3 totals 13 residues. Germline V lookup: CDR1 MNHEY, CDR2 SVGAGI. V lost 6 bases to trimming and J lost 5 bases, with 13 bases between them. The DNA for the CDR3 is TGTGCCAGCAGACCGAACAGGGATACTGAAGCTTTCTTT. This codes for CASRPNRDTEAFF.

CDR3 coding DNA: TGTGCCAGCATATCGAGCGGACTCGAGCAGTTCTTC. Its translation: CASISSGLEQFF. V is TRBV27 and J is TRBJ2-1; a weak D match, TRBD2 (5 bases). V lost 7 bases and J 10 bases, leaving 14 bases between the germline ends. This CDR3 comprises 12 residues. Germline V gene data show CDR1 as MNHEY and CDR2 as SMNVEV (reference sequence).

This clone has more than one count but fewer than ten. V and J are TRBV9 and TRBJ1-1; D is ambiguous. The CDR3 covers 13 residues. CDR1 is SGDLS, CDR2 YYNGEE, per germline. V was trimmed by 4 bases and J by 4 bases, leaving 11 bases between them. CDR3 DNA sequence: TGTGCCAGCAGCTTTGACTCGGGCACTGAAGCTTTCTTT. Protein product: CASSFDSGTEAFF.

This sequence joins TRBV7-3 and TRBJ1-5, with no clear D. V shed 6 bases and J shed 4 bases, with 16 bases lying between them. The germline gives CDR1 SGHTA, CDR2 FQGTGA. The CDR3 is 15 amino acids. CDR3 DNA: TGTGCCAGCAGTCGAGCGGGGAGTTCTAATCAGCCCCAGCATTTT. This sequence encodes CASSRAGSSNQPQHF.

V and J are TRBV30 and TRBJ1-2; a possible D gene is TRBD1 (5 bases). The CDR3 runs 12 residues. V dropped 4 bases and J dropped 5 bases, with 11 bases sitting between them. In germline, CDR1 is GTSNPN, CDR2 SVGIG (reference sequence). This chain's CDR3 is CAWTPGTYGYTF. The CDR3 nucleotides are TGTGCCTGGACTCCAGGGACTTATGGCTACACCTTC.

The DNA of the CDR3 is TGTGCCAGCAGCCTATTGACTAGCGGGGGGAAAAACAATGAGCAGTTCTTC. Translated: CASSLLTSGGKNNEQFF. This chain links TRBV13 with TRBJ2-1, with 13 bases lining up with TRBD2. The length of the CDR3 is 17 residues. Germline V gene sequence: CDR1 PRHDT, CDR2 FYEKMQ (reference sequence). The V gene end was trimmed by 5 bases and the J gene end by 5 bases; junction bases not matched to a gene: 9. Supplemented by reference TRBV13 and TRBJ2-1, the full variable domain reads AAGVIQSPRHLIKEKRETATLKCYPIPRHDTVYWYQQGPGQDPQFLISFYEKMQSDKGSIPDRFSAQQFSDYHSELNMSSLELGDSALYFCASSLLTSGGKNNEQFFGPGTRLTVL.

This chain links TRBV7-9 with TRBJ2-7; D unresolved. This CDR3 spans 14 amino acids. V dropped 1 base and J dropped 0 bases, with 7 bases sitting between them. Per the germline V gene, CDR1 is SEHNR and CDR2 is FQNEAQ (reference sequence). CDR3: CASSLVGSSYEQYF. The CDR3 coding sequence is TGTGCCAGCAGCTTAGTAGGTAGCTCCTACGAGCAGTACTTC. The variable domain in full, with the rest retrieved from reference TRBV7-9 and TRBJ2-7, is DTGVSQNPRHKITKRGQNVTFRCDPISEHNRLYWYRQTLGQGPEFLTYFQNEAQLEKSRLLSDRFSAERPKGSFSTLEIQRTEQGDSAMYLCASSLVGSSYEQYFGPGTRLTVT.

The chain employs TRBV9 and TRBJ2-5; tentative D call: TRBD2 (5 bases). The germline V gene encodes CDR1 SGDLS and CDR2 YYNGEE. Trimming shortened V by 3 bases and J by 1 base, and 13 bases separated the two germline ends. The CDR3 spans 15 residues. CDR3 sequence reads: CASSATGNPQETQYF. The CDR3 bases are TGTGCCAGCAGCGCCACGGGGAACCCCCAAGAGACCCAGTACTTC.

The chain recombines TRBV6-5 with TRBJ1-1; 8 positions agree with TRBD1. Germline CDR1 MNHEY, CDR2 SVGAGI. The J segment lost 7 bases and the V segment lost 2 bases, leaving 3 bases of the junction unmatched. The CDR3 runs to 13 residues. CDR3 protein: CASSYGQGLEAFF. CDR3 bases: TGTGCCAGCAGTTACGGACAGGGCCTTGAAGCTTTCTTT.

This chain connects TRBV5-6 to TRBJ2-5; the match to TRBD1 covers 8 bases. The CDR3 has 17 residues. Looked up from germline, CDR1 is SGHDT and CDR2 is YYEEEE. J was trimmed by 4 bases and V by 2 bases; bases with no gene match: 13. The CDR3 DNA is TGTGCCAGCAGCTTATGGCGGGACAGGTTTTTTCGAGAGACCCAGTACTTC. Translating gives CASSLWRDRFFRETQYF.

V usage is TRBV4-2 and J usage is TRBJ2-7; 8 bases map to TRBD1. The CDR3 has 16 residues. Germline V gene sequence: CDR1 LGHNA, CDR2 YNFKEQ. The ends lost 1 base at V and 3 bases at J; junction bases unmatched: 8. Written as DNA, the CDR3 is TGTGCCAGCAGCCAAGTTAGAAACAGGGGGGTCTACGAGCAGTACTTC. Encoded protein: CASSQVRNRGVYEQYF.

J is TRBJ1-1 and V is TRBV7-9; 7 bases are a match to TRBD1. The CDR3 sequence is 15 residues long. The J segment lost 0 bases and the V segment lost 7 bases, leaving 8 bases of the junction unmatched. Germline CDR1 and CDR2: SEHNR and FQNEAQ (reference sequence). The CDR3 loop reads CASTKTGSMNTEAFF. The CDR3 nucleotides read TGTGCCAGCACTAAGACAGGGAGCATGAACACTGAAGCTTTCTTT.

V gene TRBV7-2 combines with J gene TRBJ1-2; 7 bases fit TRBD1. This CDR3 region has 16 residues. CDR1 and CDR2 (germline): SGHTA, FQGNSA. Germline trimming cut 5 bases from V and 8 bases from J; bases unmatched to any gene: 17. CDR3 DNA sequence: TGTGCCAGCAGCCGAGGACGTGGGACAGATGGAAGGGGCTACACCTTC. The encoded protein is CASSRGRGTDGRGYTF.

The chain uses TRBV15 and TRBJ2-1; D is unresolved. This CDR3 comprises 15 residues. Germline CDR1 LNHNV, CDR2 YYDKDF (reference sequence). V was clipped by 0 bases and J by 8 bases, with 14 bases between them. The CDR3, as DNA: TGTGCCACCAGCAGAGAACTCCTGTTGATCGATGAGCAGTTCTTC. Amino acid sequence: CATSRELLLIDEQFF.

The sample holds one count of this clone. The chain joins TRBV27 to TRBJ1-4; TRBD1 matches 8 bases. Looked up from germline, CDR1 is MNHEY and CDR2 is SMNVEV (reference sequence). The CDR3 is 15 amino acids. V was pared by 6 bases and J by 8 bases, with 11 bases of the junction left unmatched. CDR3 region: CASSPLDRGGEKLFF. CDR3 nucleotides: TGTGCCAGCAGCCCACTTGACAGGGGTGGCGAAAAACTGTTTTTT.

The CDR3 DNA is TGTGCCAGTAGTATAGGTACAGATTACTACGAGCAGTACTTC. It translates to CASSIGTDYYEQYF. The V gene is TRBV19, the J gene TRBJ2-7; D gene ambiguous. Germline values: CDR1 LNHDA, CDR2 SQIVND (reference sequence). V shed 1 base and J shed 3 bases, with 10 bases lying between them. CDR3 length: 14 residues. Filled out from reference TRBV19 and TRBJ2-7, the complete variable domain reads DGGITQSPKYLFRKEGQNVTLSCEQNLNHDAMYWYRQDPGQGLRLIYYSQIVNDFQKGDIAEGYSVSREKKESFPLTVTSAQKNPTAFYLCASSIGTDYYEQYFGPGTRLTVT.

The chain carries TRBV4-3 and TRBJ2-1, with TRBD1 identical over 9 bases. The CDR3 loop spans 17 amino acids. In germline, CDR1 is LGHNA, CDR2 YSLEER. V trimming: 4 bases; J trimming: 4 bases; junction bases outside the gene matches: 11. DNA of the CDR3: TGCGCCAGCAGCCTTTACGGGACAGGGAAAAAATACAATGAGCAGTTCTTC. Translation: CASSLYGTGKKYNEQFF.

The V gene is TRBV5-6, the J gene TRBJ1-2, with D unresolved. The V end lost 4 bases, the J end lost 0 bases, and 10 bases lay between the germline ends. The CDR3 has 14 residues. Germline CDR1 is SGHDT and CDR2 is YYEEEE. The CDR3 loop reads CASSRAGANYGYTF. The CDR3 DNA reads TGTGCCAGCAGCCGGGCCGGAGCTAACTATGGCTACACCTTC.

The chain combines TRBV6-6 with TRBJ1-5; TRBD1 agrees at 8 bases. The CDR3 is made up of 14 amino acids. CDR1 and CDR2 (germline): MNHNY, SVGAGI (reference sequence). V lost 4 bases, J lost 9 bases, and 8 bases stayed unmatched. The CDR3 sequence: CASSSQGAGGPQHF. DNA for the CDR3: TGTGCCAGCAGTTCTCAGGGGGCCGGGGGGCCCCAGCATTTT.

This clone was counted a single time. The V gene is TRBV30, the J gene TRBJ1-1; D might be TRBD1 (5 bases). Between the trimmed V and J ends, which lost 4 bases and 3 bases, there was a span of 12 bases. This CDR3 has 13 residues. Germline V gene lookup returns CDR1 GTSNPN and CDR2 SVGIG (reference sequence). CDR3 nucleotides: TGTGCCTGGACCGGGGAGGGGTACACTGAAGCTTTCTTT. Residues: CAWTGEGYTEAFF.

The rearrangement joins TRBV9 to TRBJ2-1, with a tentative D call TRBD2 (7 bases). The CDR3 runs 15 residues. V shed 0 bases and J shed 4 bases, with 11 bases lying between them. Germline V gives CDR1 SGDLS, CDR2 YYNGEE. The CDR3 sequence: CASSVEGGGYNEQFF. In DNA form, the CDR3 reads TGTGCCAGCAGCGTAGAGGGAGGGGGTTACAATGAGCAGTTCTTC.

The rearrangement links TRBV11-2 to TRBJ2-1, with 14 bases matching TRBD2. Germline-derived CDR1 and CDR2 are SGHAT and FQNNGV. The CDR3 totals 17 residues. V was pared by 5 bases and J by 5 bases, with 8 bases of the junction left unmatched. CDR3: CASSPGLAGGTNNEQFF. As DNA, the CDR3 is TGTGCCAGCAGCCCAGGACTAGCGGGAGGCACCAACAATGAGCAGTTCTTC. The complete variable domain, with remaining parts taken from reference TRBV11-2 and TRBJ2-1, reads EAGVAQSPRYKIIEKRQSVAFWCNPISGHATLYWYQQILGQGPKLLIQFQNNGVVDDSQLPKDRFSAERLKGVDSTLKIQPAKLEDSAVYLCASSPGLAGGTNNEQFFGPGTRLTVL.

As concerns this clone: This may come from a read error, since a much larger clone is one base off. The chain employs TRBV7-2 and TRBJ2-7; TRBD2 matches at 11 bases. Looked up from germline, CDR1 is SGHTA and CDR2 is FQGNSA. This CDR3 spans 15 amino acids. Unmatched junction bases numbered 1, after V lost 1 base and J lost 2 bases. The chain's CDR3 is CASSLVLAGAYEQYF. Written as DNA, the CDR3 is TGTGCCAGCAGCTTAGTACTAGCGGGAGCCTACGAGCAGTACTTC.